Included here is one T cell receptor beta chain sequence, with context. This record belongs to a study of blood T cell repertoires in COVID-19. Study-level background: Donors in the United States, Italy and Spain gave samples during acute or convalescent COVID-19. T cells, B-cell-depleted T cells, or PBMCs provided the cDNA or gDNA that served as material.

CDR1 is SGHAT and CDR2 is FQNNGV in the germline V gene. Trimming shortened V by 1 base and J by 5 bases, and 5 bases separated the two germline ends. This CDR3 contains 13 residues. As processed by the authors: The assay estimated nucleated cells by amplifying reference gene primers. TCRdb keeps only in-frame clones here, not all; method: immunoSEQ multiplex PCR. The V and J calls and the clone size are those of that table, but D and trimming were determined from the DNA. The sample has 200,000 to 250,000 clones; around 86% are singletons. The V gene is TRBV11-2, the J gene TRBJ2-2; D is uncertain. The receptor comes from a man aged 25 to 40 who had recovered from COVID-19. Sequencing was performed on peripheral blood. As DNA, the CDR3 is TGTGCCAGCAGCTTAGTTCAGACCGGGGAGCTGTTTTTT. Its translation is CASSLVQTGELFF. The full variable domain, with the rest looked up from reference TRBV11-2 and TRBJ2-2, is EAGVAQSPRYKIIEKRQSVAFWCNPISGHATLYWYQQILGQGPKLLIQFQNNGVVDDSQLPKDRFSAERLKGVDSTLKIQPAKLEDSAVYLCASSLVQTGELFFGEGSRLTVL.